This T cell receptor beta chain emerged from a study of blood T cell repertoires in COVID-19. Study at large: Sites in the United States, Italy and Spain provided acute and convalescent COVID-19 samples. Sources were T cells, B-cell-depleted T cells, or PBMCs; the material itself was cDNA or gDNA.

Per the original data handling: Nucleated cell number was recorded as an estimate derived from reference gene primer amplification. Generated by immunoSEQ multiplex PCR, the TCRdb table keeps only in-frame clones and is missing some. That table is the source of V, J and clone size, and D and trimming were worked out from the DNA. The sample lists 90,000 to 110,000 clones, roughly 76% occurring once. V shed 5 bases and J 13 bases; nucleotides not matched to a gene: 8. The CDR3 contains 12 residues. Per the germline V gene, CDR1 is SGHTA and CDR2 is FQGNSA. The chain employs TRBV7-2 and TRBJ1-2; 9 bases match TRBD1. The material sequenced was peripheral blood. This clonotype was obtained from a woman in her sixties or seventies with acute or convalescent COVID-19. As DNA, the CDR3 is TGTGCCAGCAGCGCGGACAGGGGCGGAGGCACCTTC. This codes for CASSADRGGGTF. Full variable domain (outside the CDR3, taken from reference TRBV7-2 and TRBJ1-2): GAGVSQSPSNKVTEKGKDVELRCDPISGHTALYWYRQSLGQGLEFLIYFQGNSAPDKSGLPSDRFSAERTGGSVSTLTIQRTQQEDSAVYLCASSADRGGGTFGSGTRLTVV.